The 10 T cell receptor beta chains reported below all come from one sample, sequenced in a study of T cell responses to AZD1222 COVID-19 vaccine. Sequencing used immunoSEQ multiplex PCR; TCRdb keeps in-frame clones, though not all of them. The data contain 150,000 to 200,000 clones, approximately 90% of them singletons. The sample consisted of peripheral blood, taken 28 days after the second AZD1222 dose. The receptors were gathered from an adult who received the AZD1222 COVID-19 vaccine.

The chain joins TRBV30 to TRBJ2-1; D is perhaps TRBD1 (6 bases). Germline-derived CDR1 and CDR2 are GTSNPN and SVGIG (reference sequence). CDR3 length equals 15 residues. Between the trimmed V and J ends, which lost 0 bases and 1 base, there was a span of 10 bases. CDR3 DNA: TGTGCCTGGAGTGTATGGGGGCAGTCCTACAATGAGCAGTTCTTC. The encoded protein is CAWSVWGQSYNEQFF.

The CDR3 reads CASSYRPSGNTEAFF. The CDR3 region has the DNA TGTGCCAGCAGCTACCGGCCCTCAGGGAACACTGAAGCTTTCTTT. This chain joins TRBV13 and TRBJ1-1, with D uncertain. The CDR3 loop spans 15 amino acids. V gave up 4 bases and J gave up 1 base, with 13 bases separating them. CDR1 and CDR2 from the germline V gene are PRHDT and FYEKMQ (reference sequence).

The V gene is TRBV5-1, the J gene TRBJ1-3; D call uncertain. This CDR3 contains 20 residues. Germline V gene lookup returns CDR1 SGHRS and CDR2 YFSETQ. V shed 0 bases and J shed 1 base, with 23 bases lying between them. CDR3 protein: CASSLARGSGEWASGNTIYF. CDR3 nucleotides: TGCGCCAGCAGCTTGGCACGAGGATCCGGGGAGTGGGCATCTGGAAACACCATATATTTT.

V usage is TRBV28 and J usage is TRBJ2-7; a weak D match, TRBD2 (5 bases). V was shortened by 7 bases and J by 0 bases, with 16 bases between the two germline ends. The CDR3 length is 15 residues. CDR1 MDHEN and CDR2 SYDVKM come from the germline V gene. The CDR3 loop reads CASIPGSGYSYEQYF. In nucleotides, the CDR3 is TGTGCCAGCATCCCGGGGAGCGGCTACTCCTACGAGCAGTACTTC.

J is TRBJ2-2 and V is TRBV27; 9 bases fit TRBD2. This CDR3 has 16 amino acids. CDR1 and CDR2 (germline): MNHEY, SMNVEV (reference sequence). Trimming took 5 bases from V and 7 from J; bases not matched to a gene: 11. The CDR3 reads CASSLMGGRVGGELFF. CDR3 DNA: TGTGCCAGCAGTCTAATGGGCGGGAGGGTAGGCGGGGAGCTGTTTTTT.

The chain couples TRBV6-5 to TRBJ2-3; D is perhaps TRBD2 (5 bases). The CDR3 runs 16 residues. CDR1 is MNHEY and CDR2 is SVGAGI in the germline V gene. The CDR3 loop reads CATSYWAATSTDTQYF. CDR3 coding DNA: TGTGCTACTAGTTACTGGGCGGCAACTAGCACAGATACGCAGTATTTT.

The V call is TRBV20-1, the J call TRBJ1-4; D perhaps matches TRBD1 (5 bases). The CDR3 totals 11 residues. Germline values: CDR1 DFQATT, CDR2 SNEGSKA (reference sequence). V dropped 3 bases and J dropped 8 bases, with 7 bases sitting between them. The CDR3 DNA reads TGCAGTGCTAGGTGGGGGGAAAAACTGTTTTTT. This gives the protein CSARWGEKLFF.

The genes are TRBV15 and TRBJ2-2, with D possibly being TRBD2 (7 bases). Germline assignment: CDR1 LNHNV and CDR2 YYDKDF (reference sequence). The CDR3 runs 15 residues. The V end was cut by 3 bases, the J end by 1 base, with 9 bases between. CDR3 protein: CATSSGGLNTGELFF. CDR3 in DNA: TGTGCCACCAGCAGCGGGGGGCTGAACACCGGGGAGCTGTTTTTT.

In DNA, the CDR3 is TGTGCCAGCAGGAGCCTTACAGGGAGTTTGGGCTACACCTTC. Translated, it gives CASRSLTGSLGYTF. V gene TRBV6-5 combines with J gene TRBJ1-2; a possible D gene is TRBD1 (6 bases). This CDR3 is 14 amino acids long. Germline CDR1 and CDR2: MNHEY and SVGAGI. Trimming took 6 bases from V and 8 from J, leaving 19 bases between them.

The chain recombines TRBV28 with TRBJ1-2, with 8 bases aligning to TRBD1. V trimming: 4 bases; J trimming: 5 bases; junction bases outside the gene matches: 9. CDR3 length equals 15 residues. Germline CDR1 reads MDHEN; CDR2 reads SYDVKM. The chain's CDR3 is CASSSSGTGEYGYTF. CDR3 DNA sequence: TGTGCCAGCAGTTCCTCCGGGACAGGAGAATATGGCTACACCTTC.